The rows below give T cell receptor beta chains drawn from one sample of a study of post-analysis software for immune sequencing data. TCRdb re-called the PCR reads with MiXCR, one entry per CDR3 protein. The sample lists roughly 620,000 distinct CDR3 sequences; 44% were seen once. Sequencing was carried out using blood. Source of these receptors: a girl under 18 with multiple sclerosis. Each CDR3 is given with its conserved first and last residue. The D gene is left open where the match is weak. Rows give clone size only sometimes, using once, few, many, or a class for an expanded clone.

d_call,j_call,clone_size,v_call,cdr3_aa,cdr3_nt
TRBD1,TRBJ1-1,.,TRBV20-1,CSARDPGGNTEAFF,TGCAGTGCTAGAGATCCAGGGGGGAACACTGAAGCTTTCTTT
.,TRBJ2-2,.,TRBV29-1,CSVYRAGTGELFF,TGCAGCGTTTACAGGGCGGGGACCGGGGAGCTGTTTTTT
TRBD2,TRBJ2-3,.,TRBV20-1,CSASTVRGRLAGGPADTQYF,TGCAGTGCTAGCACCGTTCGGGGGCGCCTGGCGGGGGGGCCTGCAGATACGCAGTATTTT
TRBD1,TRBJ2-3,.,TRBV10-3,CAISERGQGASTDTQYF,TGTGCCATCAGTGAAAGAGGACAGGGGGCTAGTACAGATACGCAGTATTTT
.,TRBJ2-5,few,TRBV10-3,CAISESMETQYF,TGTGCCATCAGTGAGTCGATGGAGACCCAGTACTTC
.,TRBJ2-7,.,TRBV20-1,CSATSAALSSYEQYF,.
.,TRBJ2-1,.,TRBV3-1,CASSQWDANEQFF,TGTGCCAGCAGCCAGTGGGACGCCAATGAGCAGTTCTTC
.,TRBJ2-5,.,TRBV5-1,CASSPVTPQETQYF,TGCGCCAGCAGCCCCGTCACTCCCCAAGAGACCCAGTACTTC
TRBD2,TRBJ2-1,few,TRBV4-1,CASSQARQGGSYNEQFF,TGCGCCAGCAGCCAAGCCCGGCAGGGAGGGTCCTACAATGAGCAGTTCTTC
TRBD2,TRBJ2-1,.,TRBV5-1,CASSSQGGRLAGVLNNEQFF,TGCGCCAGCAGCTCCCAAGGCGGTAGACTAGCGGGAGTGCTGAACAATGAGCAGTTCTTC
TRBD2,TRBJ2-1,.,TRBV20-1,CSVHTSGRAVEQFF,TGCAGTGTTCATACTAGCGGGAGGGCCGTTGAGCAGTTCTTC
TRBD1,TRBJ1-2,once,TRBV20-1,CSAIKQGAREYGYTF,TGCAGTGCTATAAAACAGGGGGCGAGAGAGTATGGCTACACCTTC
TRBD1,TRBJ2-7,many,TRBV10-3,CAISAGTGDEQYF,TGTGCCATCAGCGCCGGGACAGGGGACGAGCAGTACTTC
.,TRBJ2-3,few,TRBV24-1,CATSQQGRTQYF,TGTGCCACCAGTCAACAGGGACGGACGCAGTATTTT
.,TRBJ1-2,few,TRBV6-5,CASTDRLSNYGYTF,TGTGCCAGCACAGACAGGCTATCTAACTATGGCTACACCTTC
.,TRBJ2-1,many,TRBV5-6,CASSFYGEQFF,TGTGCCAGCAGCTTTTACGGTGAGCAGTTCTTC
TRBD2,TRBJ2-1,few,TRBV7-2,CASSLASASGRPIDNEQFF,TGTGCCAGCAGCTTAGCGTCAGCTAGCGGGAGACCGATTGACAATGAGCAGTTCTTC
TRBD2,TRBJ2-3,.,TRBV28,CASRLPLETSEISTDTQYF,TGTGCCAGCAGGCTCCCCCTCGAAACTAGCGAGATTAGCACAGATACACAGTATTTT
TRBD1,TRBJ2-6,.,TRBV12-3/TRBV12-4,CASNPGTGDHSGANVLTF,TGTGCCAGCAACCCAGGGACAGGCGACCACTCTGGGGCCAACGTCCTGACTTTC
.,TRBJ1-2,.,TRBV5-1,CASSWEGKPRDGYTF,TGCGCCAGCAGCTGGGAAGGGAAACCCCGGGATGGCTACACCTTC
.,TRBJ2-1,.,TRBV29-1,CSARLSGGQFF,TGCAGCGCCAGACTTTCGGGTGGGCAGTTCTTC
.,TRBJ2-5,once,TRBV5-8,CASSLVRREQYF,TGTGCCAGCAGCTTGGTTAGGAGGGAGCAGTACTTC
.,TRBJ1-2,.,TRBV21-1,CASSKLKEGNGYTF,TGTGCCAGCAGCAAACTAAAGGAAGGCAATGGCTACACCTTC
.,TRBJ2-3,few,TRBV10-3,CAIGGALPSTDTQYF,TGTGCCATCGGGGGGGCCCTGCCTAGCACAGATACGCAGTATTTT
.,TRBJ2-1,.,TRBV29-1,CSVDPHGAGFNEQFF,TGCAGCGTTGACCCCCACGGGGCAGGGTTTAATGAGCAGTTCTTC
.,TRBJ2-5,.,TRBV12-3/TRBV12-4,CASSFGLPPKTQYF,TGTGCCAGCAGTTTTGGGCTGCCGCCGAAGACCCAGTACTTC
TRBD1,TRBJ2-1,.,TRBV5-1,CASSPQGGTYNEQFF,TGCGCCAGCAGCCCACAGGGGGGAACCTACAATGAGCAGTTCTTC
.,TRBJ1-2,few,TRBV20-1,CSAVPRGRYYGYTF,TGCAGTGCTGTCCCACGGGGGCGGTACTATGGCTACACCTTC
.,TRBJ2-1,.,TRBV4-1,CASSQVDMVSYNEQFF,TGCGCCAGCAGCCAAGTTGATATGGTCTCCTACAATGAGCAGTTCTTC
.,TRBJ2-7,.,TRBV12-3/TRBV12-4,CASSFFPRGYEQYF,TGTGCCAGCAGTTTTTTTCCGCGGGGCTACGAGCAGTACTTC
TRBD1,TRBJ1-6,.,TRBV5-1,CASSPMARGPDSPLHF,TGCGCCAGCAGCCCCATGGCCAGGGGGCCCGATTCACCCCTCCACTTT